The T cell receptor beta chain described here comes from a study of T cells in Graves' hyperthyroidism and ophthalmopathy. Findings of the study overall: The majority of expanded thyroid clonotypes above 0.001 also appeared in blood.

The CDR3 has 17 residues. The V gene's germline CDR1 is DFQATT and CDR2 SNEGSKA (reference sequence). Each patient was aged 18 to 65 and had newly diagnosed hyperthyroidism of under 2 months' duration. Blood was sampled at initial diagnosis of hyperthyroidism, prior to onset of any ophthalmopathy symptoms. What was amplified from RNA transcripts were TCR beta CDR3 regions. Using the HTBI primer set, a first-round RT-PCR was run on the TCR CDR3. MiXCR, run by TCRdb on the multiplex PCR reads, gives a single entry per CDR3 protein. Here the sample spans a few hundred thousand distinct CDR3 sequences, 14% to 15% being singletons. This clonotype has at least ten counts. Its antigen remains unknown. At one end the junction does not follow the germline gene, possibly because of a read error.

J is TRBJ2-5 and V is TRBV20-1; D is perhaps TRBD2 (6 bases). This TCR came from a woman aged 40 to 50 with Graves' hyperthyroidism that later progressed to Graves' ophthalmopathy. Sequenced: blood. This chain's CDR3 is CGDQCLSINGGDETQYF. In nucleotides, the CDR3 is TGTGGGGACCAATGCTTGTCCATAAACGGAGGGGACGAGACCCAGTACTTC.